Below are 16 T cell receptor beta chains sequenced from a single sample in a study of T cell responses to AZD1222 COVID-19 vaccine. Clones were sequenced by immunoSEQ multiplex PCR, and TCRdb holds only the in-frame ones, with some missing. The data show about 100,000 clones, with roughly 87% seen just once and around 4.3% held by the top ten. Sequencing was performed on peripheral blood, taken on day 0 of AZD1222 vaccination. Receptors originate from an adult in good health.

The chain joins TRBV4-1 to TRBJ1-2, with TRBD1 identical over 7 bases. Germline V gene sequence: CDR1 MGHRA, CDR2 YSYEKL. Losses at the gene ends were 0 bases for V and 6 bases for J; bases not matched to a gene: 4. The CDR3 runs to 14 residues. In nucleotides, the CDR3 is TGCGCCAGCAGCCAAGATAGTACAGGGGATGGCTACACCTTC. Translated: CASSQDSTGDGYTF.

The chain links TRBV13 to TRBJ2-7, with 7 bases that match TRBD1. CDR1 and CDR2 from the germline V gene are PRHDT and FYEKMQ (reference sequence). Germline trimming cut 5 bases from V and 7 bases from J; bases unmatched to any gene: 8. The CDR3 totals 13 residues. The CDR3 loop reads CASSPRDSKEQYF. CDR3 nucleotides: TGTGCCAGCAGCCCACGGGACAGCAAGGAGCAGTACTTC.

The chain couples TRBV29-1 to TRBJ1-2; weak D call: TRBD1 (5 bases). Trimming pared 6 bases from V and 5 bases from J, leaving 16 bases between. CDR3 length: 13 amino acids. Germline V gene lookup returns CDR1 SQVTM and CDR2 ANQGSEA. The CDR3 sequence is CSVSTGPRYGYTF. The CDR3 DNA reads TGCAGCGTGTCTACAGGACCCCGGTATGGCTACACCTTC. The full variable domain, in which reference TRBV29-1 and TRBJ1-2 provide the parts outside the CDR3, is SAVISQKPSRDICQRGTSLTIQCQVDSQVTMMFWYRQQPGQSLTLIATANQGSEATYESGFVIDKFPISRPNLTFSTLTVSNMSPEDSSIYLCSVSTGPRYGYTFGSGTRLTVV.

The CDR3 loop is CASSQDAGAKSYNEQFF. The CDR3 coding sequence is TGTGCCAGCAGCCAAGATGCAGGGGCTAAGTCCTACAATGAGCAGTTCTTC. V is TRBV3-1 (or the pseudogene TRBV3-2) and J is TRBJ2-1; tentatively, D is TRBD1 (6 bases). Germline V gene lookup returns CDR1 LGHDT and CDR2 YNNKEL (reference sequence). This CDR3 is 17 amino acids long. Trimming took off 0 bases at V and 1 base at J, with 13 bases between the two ends.

Only a few counts were recorded for this clone. V and J are TRBV24-1 and TRBJ2-5; D is possibly TRBD1 (6 bases). Deletions cut 3 bases from V and 2 bases from J, with 12 bases between. Germline-derived CDR1 and CDR2 are KGHDR and SFDVKD. CDR3 length: 15 amino acids. CDR3 in DNA: TGTGCCACCAGTGATCCGGACAGATATCAAGAGACCCAGTACTTC. Its translation: CATSDPDRYQETQYF.

This clone was picked up one time. This chain uses TRBV12-3 or TRBV12-4 with TRBJ2-7; D unclear. The germline V and J ends were trimmed by 3 bases and 3 bases, with 9 bases remaining between them. CDR3 size: 13 residues. CDR3 nucleotides: TGTGCCAGCAGTTTTCGGTCTAGCTACGAGCAGTACTTC. This sequence encodes CASSFRSSYEQYF.

This clone was detected only a few times. The V and J genes are TRBV30 and TRBJ2-1, with D perhaps assigned TRBD1 or TRBD2 (7 bases each). The CDR3 is made up of 14 amino acids. V lost 1 base and J lost 10, with 17 bases in between. Germline loops: CDR1 GTSNPN, CDR2 SVGIG (reference sequence). The CDR3 loop is CAWSGASGRGEQFF. CDR3 in DNA: TGTGCCTGGAGTGGGGCTAGCGGCAGGGGGGAGCAGTTCTTC. Using reference TRBV30 and TRBJ2-1 for the parts outside the CDR3, the full variable domain is SQTIHQWPATLVQPVGSPLSLECTVEGTSNPNLYWYRQAAGRGLQLLFYSVGIGQISSEVPQNLSASRPQDRQFILSSKKLLLSDSGFYLCAWSGASGRGEQFFGPGTRLTVL.

V gene TRBV6-5 combines with J gene TRBJ2-7; D perhaps matches TRBD2 (5 bases). V was pared by 1 base and J by 3 bases, with 7 bases between. This CDR3 spans 13 amino acids. Germline CDR1 MNHEY, CDR2 SVGAGI. The CDR3, as DNA: TGTGCCAGCAGTTACTACCGGGGCTACGAGCAGTACTTC. As protein: CASSYYRGYEQYF.

This clone showed up just once. The V and J genes are TRBV6-5 and TRBJ2-6; the D is unclear. Trimming pared 4 bases from V and 0 bases from J, leaving 4 bases between. Germline lookup yields CDR1 MNHEY and CDR2 SVGAGI. The CDR3 length is 14 residues. CDR3: CASSLISGANVLTF. CDR3 DNA sequence: TGTGCCAGCAGTTTAATCTCTGGGGCCAACGTCCTGACTTTC.

V is TRBV5-1 and J is TRBJ2-5; D call uncertain. The germline V gene encodes CDR1 SGHRS and CDR2 YFSETQ. This CDR3 has 14 amino acids. V was clipped by 2 bases and J by 0 bases, with 8 bases between them. CDR3 residues: CASSFQRYQETQYF. The CDR3 nucleotides are TGCGCCAGCAGCTTCCAGCGCTACCAAGAGACCCAGTACTTC.

J is TRBJ2-7 and V is TRBV7-9; 9 nucleotides align to TRBD2. CDR1 and CDR2 from the germline V gene are SEHNR and FQNEAQ (reference sequence). The J segment lost 4 bases and the V segment lost 5 bases, leaving 9 bases of the junction unmatched. The CDR3 spans 15 residues. This CDR3 is CASSPRRGGTYEQYF. In DNA form, the CDR3 reads TGTGCCAGCAGCCCCCGGCGGGGGGGCACTTACGAGCAGTACTTC.

The chain has TRBV6-5 and TRBJ1-1; maybe TRBD1 (5 bases). Germline V CDR1 and CDR2: MNHEY, SVGAGI. The CDR3 length is 14 residues. V lost 8 bases to trimming and J lost 0 bases, with 13 bases between them. The DNA of the CDR3 is TGTGCCAGCTCAGTGGGACCCTTGAACACTGAAGCTTTCTTT. The encoded protein is CASSVGPLNTEAFF.

The chain couples TRBV6-5 to TRBJ1-2, with 10 bases that match TRBD1. The CDR3 is made up of 14 amino acids. Losses at the gene ends were 7 bases for V and 8 bases for J; bases not matched to a gene: 10. Per germline, CDR1 MNHEY and CDR2 SVGAGI. The CDR3 region has the DNA TGTGCCAGCACCCCAGGACAGGGGGGAGGGGGCTACACCTTC. Translated: CASTPGQGGGGYTF.

The chain combines TRBV9 with TRBJ1-2; TRBD1 agrees at 8 bases. Trimming cost V 3 bases and J 3 bases; bases outside gene matches: 7. The CDR3 consists of 15 residues. Germline loops: CDR1 SGDLS, CDR2 YYNGEE. CDR3 in amino acids: CASSAAGTGDYGYTF. The CDR3 bases are TGTGCCAGCAGCGCCGCTGGGACAGGAGACTATGGCTACACCTTC.

The chain employs TRBV5-1 and TRBJ1-1; D remains ambiguous. Germline V gene data show CDR1 as SGHRS and CDR2 as YFSETQ. V was cut by 4 bases and J by 1 base, with 11 bases left in between. This CDR3 has 14 residues. CDR3 nucleotides: TGCGCCAGCAGCCTTGCGGGTCAGAACACTGAAGCTTTCTTT. It encodes CASSLAGQNTEAFF.

The chain has TRBV12-3 or TRBV12-4 and TRBJ2-7; 7 bases match TRBD2. J lost 2 bases, V lost 3 bases, and 1 base had no gene match. This CDR3 is 13 amino acids long. The CDR3 here is CASSLREPYEQYF. The CDR3 bases are TGTGCCAGCAGTTTGCGGGAGCCCTACGAGCAGTACTTC.